Each of the 20 T cell receptor beta chains below was sequenced from the same sample in a study of CD8 T cells in ankylosing spondylitis (TCRdb year 2017). The library was produced with 5' RACE. Reads for this sample came from an Illumina HiSeq 2500. TCRdb handled the public reads itself, with Q25 trimming in fastp and clone calling in MiXCR, and kept productive beta chains. Merged by CDR3 protein, the rows form single entries marked with the most common genes and DNA. Present in this sample are about 160,000 distinct CDR3 sequences, more than 40% of which were seen just once. Roughly 15% of the sample is taken by the ten largest. Material: synovial fluid, either unsorted or a sorted T cell fraction (not recorded which). The receptors shown here come from a male donor with ankylosing spondylitis.

This chain connects TRBV27 to TRBJ1-2; D is uncertain. The CDR3 totals 15 residues. Germline V lookup: CDR1 MNHEY, CDR2 SMNVEV (reference sequence). The V end was cut by 2 bases, the J end by 4 bases, with 14 bases between. Written as DNA, the CDR3 is TGTGCCAGCAGTTTAACGGCAGTCAGTATCTATGGCTACACCTTC. Encoded protein: CASSLTAVSIYGYTF.

The chain joins TRBV7-3 to TRBJ1-1, with D possibly being TRBD1 (6 bases). V dropped 2 bases and J dropped 3 bases, with 19 bases sitting between them. Germline loops: CDR1 SGHTA, CDR2 FQGTGA. This CDR3 is built from 17 residues. The CDR3 DNA sequence: TGTGCCAGCAGCTTACTCCCGCCGGGGACACCTGACACTGAAGCTTTCTTT. This sequence encodes CASSLLPPGTPDTEAFF. The entire variable domain, with the rest obtained from reference TRBV7-3 and TRBJ1-1, is as follows: GAGVSQTPSNKVTEKGKYVELRCDPISGHTALYWYRQSLGQGPEFLIYFQGTGAADDSGLPNDRFFAVRPEGSVSTLKIQRTERGDSAVYLCASSLLPPGTPDTEAFFGQGTRLTVV.

The rearrangement links TRBV28 to TRBJ2-1; 8 bases map to TRBD2. The CDR3 sequence is 14 residues long. Looked up from germline, CDR1 is MDHEN and CDR2 is SYDVKM. Losses at the gene ends were 7 bases for V and 0 bases for J; bases not matched to a gene: 2. CDR3 residues: CASISGSSYNEQFF. In DNA form, the CDR3 reads TGTGCCAGCATAAGCGGGAGCTCCTACAATGAGCAGTTCTTC. Based on the CDR3 plus reference TRBV28 and TRBJ2-1, the full variable domain is DVKVTQSSRYLVKRTGEKVFLECVQDMDHENMFWYRQDPGLGLRLIYFSYDVKMKEKGDIPEGYSVSREKKERFSLILESASTNQTSMYLCASISGSSYNEQFFGPGTRLTVL.

CDR3 coding DNA: TGTGCCATCAGTGAGTCTGGACTAGGCTACAATGAGCAGTTCTTC. It translates to CAISESGLGYNEQFF. This chain links TRBV10-3 with TRBJ2-1; 7 bases agree with TRBD2. V was clipped by 0 bases and J by 3 bases; unmatched bases: 2. The CDR3 sequence is 15 residues long. Germline V gene sequence: CDR1 ENHRY, CDR2 SYGVKD.

The rearrangement uses TRBV2 and TRBJ2-7; D may be TRBD1 (5 bases). The CDR3 length is 15 residues. Trimming shortened V by 2 bases and J by 4 bases, and 15 bases separated the two germline ends. Per germline, CDR1 SNHLY and CDR2 FYNNEI. The CDR3 coding sequence is TGTGCCAGCAGTGAAAGGGGTCCTATGAGGTACGAGCAGTACTTC. It translates to CASSERGPMRYEQYF.

This clonotype was picked up a small number of times. This chain connects TRBV12-3 or TRBV12-4 to TRBJ1-1, with D possibly TRBD1 on 5 matching bases. CDR3 length: 15 residues. V shed 3 bases and J shed 3 bases, with 14 bases lying between them. CDR3 amino acids: CASSFEAGPDTEAFF. CDR3 nucleotides: TGTGCCAGCAGTTTCGAGGCGGGACCCGACACTGAAGCTTTCTTT.

This clonotype has just a few counts. One end of the junction fails to match germline, which may point to a read error. The chain employs TRBV6-1 and TRBJ1-5; TRBD1 might be the D (5 bases). The CDR3 consists of 9 residues. The V gene's germline CDR1 is MNHNS and CDR2 SASEGT. The CDR3 is CASRGGTYF. For the CDR3, the DNA is TGTGCCAGCAGGGGGGGGACCTATTTT.

This clonotype turned up a few times. The V and J genes are TRBV20-1 and TRBJ1-5; D is perhaps TRBD1 (5 bases). The germline CDR1 and CDR2 sequences are DFQATT and SNEGSKA (reference sequence). Trimming took 4 bases from V and 9 from J, leaving 16 bases between them. This CDR3 region has 13 residues. Here the CDR3 reads CSATITTGGPQHF. In nucleotides, the CDR3 is TGCAGTGCTACCATTACAACAGGCGGGCCCCAGCATTTT.

V gene TRBV4-3 combines with J gene TRBJ2-1, with TRBD2 matching 8 bases. CDR3 length: 15 amino acids. V gave up 0 bases and J gave up 6 bases; unmatched junction bases: 4. CDR1 and CDR2 from the germline V gene are LGHNA and YSLEER. As DNA, the CDR3 is TGCGCCAGCAGCCAAGATGGCAGCGGGAGCAATGAGCAGTTCTTC. It specifies CASSQDGSGSNEQFF.

V usage is TRBV7-9 and J usage is TRBJ2-3; 9 positions agree with TRBD2. Germline values: CDR1 SEHNR, CDR2 FQNEAQ (reference sequence). CDR3 length equals 17 residues. V lost 5 bases to trimming and J lost 5 bases; unmatched junction nucleotides: 14. This CDR3 reads CASSPTLAGGKGDTQYF. Here the CDR3 DNA reads TGTGCCAGCAGCCCCACCCTGGCGGGGGGGAAGGGAGATACGCAGTATTTT.

This chain uses TRBV11-3 with TRBJ2-3; no clear D. Germline CDR1 reads SGHNT; CDR2 reads YENEEA. Trimming took 3 bases from V and 4 from J, leaving 14 bases between them. CDR3 length: 15 amino acids. The CDR3 DNA reads TGTGCCAGCAGCTTCCCGAAGGACCGAGCAGATACGCAGTATTTT. Its protein product is CASSFPKDRADTQYF.

J is TRBJ1-5 and V is TRBV12-3 or TRBV12-4; tentative D call: TRBD1 (5 bases). This CDR3 is 16 amino acids long. V was clipped by 0 bases and J by 7 bases, with 16 bases between them. The CDR3 loop reads CASSLAPWGTSQPQHF. The DNA of the CDR3 is TGTGCCAGCAGTTTAGCCCCCTGGGGGACCTCCCAGCCCCAGCATTTT.

The chain recombines TRBV7-9 with TRBJ2-1, with D possibly matching TRBD2 (5 bases). CDR3 length equals 14 residues. V was shortened by 5 bases and J by 7 bases, with 15 bases between the two germline ends. Germline-derived CDR1 and CDR2 are SEHNR and FQNEAQ (reference sequence). DNA for the CDR3: TGTGCCAGCAGCCCCCGGACTCGCCTGAATGAGCAGTTCTTC. Protein: CASSPRTRLNEQFF.

This clonotype was detected many times. The rearrangement joins TRBV7-2 to TRBJ2-7, with D unresolved. Trimming left V 2 bases short and J 5 bases short, with 7 bases between. CDR1 is SGHTA and CDR2 is FQGNSA in the germline V gene. The CDR3 loop spans 12 amino acids. The CDR3 sequence is CASSLSPNEQYF. As DNA, the CDR3 is TGTGCCAGCAGCTTAAGCCCCAACGAGCAGTACTTC.

The chain employs TRBV13 and TRBJ2-3; 13 nucleotides align to TRBD2. CDR1 is PRHDT and CDR2 is FYEKMQ in the germline V gene (reference sequence). Trimming removed 1 base from V and 0 bases from J; junction bases left unmatched: 7. The CDR3 is made up of 19 amino acids. The DNA for the CDR3 is TGTGCCAGCAGCTTAGTGTGGACTAGCGGGGGTACTAGCACAGATACGCAGTATTTT. It is translated as CASSLVWTSGGTSTDTQYF.

The gene calls are TRBV27 and TRBJ1-4; TRBD1 might be the D (6 bases). The germline V and J ends were trimmed by 3 bases and 4 bases, with 9 bases remaining between them. Germline V lookup: CDR1 MNHEY, CDR2 SMNVEV (reference sequence). This CDR3 region has 14 residues. The DNA of the CDR3 is TGTGCCAGCAGTTTCACAGGGTTTAATGAAAAACTGTTTTTT. Protein sequence: CASSFTGFNEKLFF.

The chain has TRBV7-9 and TRBJ2-7, with TRBD2 identical over 9 bases. Germline trimming cut 6 bases from V and 0 bases from J; bases unmatched to any gene: 3. This CDR3 region has 14 residues. CDR1 SEHNR and CDR2 FQNEAQ come from the germline V gene (reference sequence). As DNA, the CDR3 is TGTGCCAGCAGAAAGCGGGAGGTCTCCTACGAGCAGTACTTC. This codes for CASRKREVSYEQYF.

The chain recombines TRBV7-9 with TRBJ2-7, with unresolved D. CDR1 is SEHNR and CDR2 is FQNEAQ in the germline V gene (reference sequence). The length of the CDR3 is 14 residues. V lost 8 bases and J lost 3, with 17 bases in between. The CDR3 DNA reads as TGTGCCAGCGGCTCCGGGCTCGTCTGCTACGAGCAGTACTTC. It yields the protein CASGSGLVCYEQYF.

The chain has TRBV3-1 and TRBJ2-7; D remains unclear. V was clipped by 1 base and J by 6 bases, with 10 bases between them. CDR1 and CDR2 from the germline V gene are LGHDT and YNNKEL (reference sequence). CDR3 length: 13 amino acids. The CDR3 DNA reads as TGTGCCAGCAGCCAAGTGGGATTGATCGAGCAGTACTTC. Protein product: CASSQVGLIEQYF.

The V and J genes are TRBV7-8 and TRBJ1-2; D uncertain. Germline-derived CDR1 and CDR2 are SGHVS and FQNEAQ. V lost 1 base to trimming and J lost 2 bases, with 17 bases between them. CDR3 size: 17 residues. DNA of the CDR3: TGTGCCAGCAGCTTAGAAGAAGACGGACGGTGGAACTATGGCTACACCTTC. It yields the protein CASSLEEDGRWNYGYTF.